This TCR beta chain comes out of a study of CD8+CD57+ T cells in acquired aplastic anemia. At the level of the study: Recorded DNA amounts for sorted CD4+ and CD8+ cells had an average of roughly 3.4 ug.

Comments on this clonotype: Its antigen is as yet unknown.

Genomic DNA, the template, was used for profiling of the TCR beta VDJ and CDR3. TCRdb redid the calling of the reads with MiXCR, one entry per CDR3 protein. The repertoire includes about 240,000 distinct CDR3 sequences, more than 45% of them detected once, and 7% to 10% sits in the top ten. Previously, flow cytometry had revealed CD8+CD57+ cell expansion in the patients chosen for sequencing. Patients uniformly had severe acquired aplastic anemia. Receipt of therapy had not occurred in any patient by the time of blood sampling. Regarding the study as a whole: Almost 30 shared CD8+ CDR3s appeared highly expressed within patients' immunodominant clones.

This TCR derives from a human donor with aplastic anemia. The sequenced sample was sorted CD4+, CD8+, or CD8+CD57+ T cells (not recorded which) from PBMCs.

The CDR3 loop is CASTPEVGGNEQFF. The CDR3, as DNA: TGTGCCAGCACCCCTGAGGTGGGGGGCAATGAGCAGTTCTTC. V and J are TRBV6-5 and TRBJ2-1; TRBD2 is a possible D gene (6 bases). CDR3 length equals 14 residues. Trimming took 7 bases from V and 6 from J, leaving 16 bases between them. The V gene's germline CDR1 is MNHEY and CDR2 SVGAGI.